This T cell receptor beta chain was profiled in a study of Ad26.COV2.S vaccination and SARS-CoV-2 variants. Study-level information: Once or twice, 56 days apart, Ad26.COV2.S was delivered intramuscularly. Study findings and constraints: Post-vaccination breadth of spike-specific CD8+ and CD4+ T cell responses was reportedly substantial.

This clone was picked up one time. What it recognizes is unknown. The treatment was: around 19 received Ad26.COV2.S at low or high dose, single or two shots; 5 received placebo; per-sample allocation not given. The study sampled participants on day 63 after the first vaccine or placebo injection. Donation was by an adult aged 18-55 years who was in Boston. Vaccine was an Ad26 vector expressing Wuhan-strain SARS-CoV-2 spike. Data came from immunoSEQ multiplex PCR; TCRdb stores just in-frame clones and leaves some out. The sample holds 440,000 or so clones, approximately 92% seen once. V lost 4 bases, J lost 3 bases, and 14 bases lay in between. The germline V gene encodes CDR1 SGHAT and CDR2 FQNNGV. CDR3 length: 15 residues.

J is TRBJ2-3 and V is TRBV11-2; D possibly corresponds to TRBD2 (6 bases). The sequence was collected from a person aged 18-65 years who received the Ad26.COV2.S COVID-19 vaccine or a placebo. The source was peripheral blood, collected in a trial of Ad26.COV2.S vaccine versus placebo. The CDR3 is CASSSRTTPTDTQYF. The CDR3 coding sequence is TGTGCCAGCAGCTCCCGGACTACGCCTACAGATACGCAGTATTTT.